The 29 T cell receptor beta chains given below trace back to one sample, sequenced in a study of early T cells in non-severe SARS-CoV-2 infection. TCRdb redid the calling of the 5' RACE reads with MiXCR, one entry per CDR3 protein. The sample records tens of thousands of distinct CDR3 sequences, over 12% being singletons. The source material was whole blood. Receptor source: an adult who was a healthcare worker with PCR-confirmed SARS-CoV-2 infection or an uninfected control (not recorded which).

Many counts were recorded for this clonotype. This chain joins TRBV20-1 and TRBJ2-3; the D gene is possibly TRBD2 (7 bases). CDR1 and CDR2 from the germline V gene are DFQATT and SNEGSKA (reference sequence). The CDR3 is made up of 16 amino acids. Trimming left V 3 bases short and J 2 bases short, with 18 bases between. The CDR3 here is CSASDSGGGFTDTQYF. CDR3 bases: TGCAGTGCTAGTGACTCGGGGGGCGGATTCACAGATACGCAGTATTTT.

This clonotype was seen repeatedly, ten times or more. The chain combines TRBV13 with TRBJ2-2; a weak D match, TRBD2 (5 bases). The CDR3 extends over 15 amino acids. Germline-derived CDR1 and CDR2 are PRHDT and FYEKMQ (reference sequence). The V and J ends lost 3 bases and 1 base respectively, with 9 bases between them. CDR3 region: CASSFMAGNTGELFF. The CDR3 DNA follows: TGTGCCAGCAGCTTCATGGCGGGGAACACCGGGGAGCTGTTTTTT.

The chain combines TRBV28 with TRBJ2-7; 8 bases are shared with TRBD2. CDR3 size: 14 residues. Germline trimming cut 7 bases from V and 2 bases from J; bases unmatched to any gene: 7. Germline CDR1 and CDR2: MDHEN and SYDVKM. CDR3 in amino acids: CASMDGRAPYEQYF. Written as DNA, the CDR3 is TGTGCCAGCATGGACGGGAGGGCCCCCTACGAGCAGTACTTC.

At least ten counts were recorded for this clonotype. The V gene is TRBV7-3, the J gene TRBJ2-3, with D maybe TRBD2 (5 bases). The ends were cut back, 5 bases at V and 6 bases at J, with 6 bases in the middle. Germline V gives CDR1 SGHTA, CDR2 FQGTGA. The CDR3 length is 11 residues. This chain's CDR3 is CASSRGDTQYF. CDR3 bases: TGTGCCAGCAGCCGAGGGGATACGCAGTATTTT.

This clonotype was picked up many times. The rearrangement uses TRBV12-3 or TRBV12-4 and TRBJ2-2; perhaps TRBD2 as D (6 bases). V lost 5 bases, J lost 6 bases, and 10 bases lay in between. The CDR3 runs 13 residues. The CDR3, as DNA: TGTGCCAGCAGTACCCGGGAGTCCGGGGAGCTGTTTTTT. Translating it yields CASSTRESGELFF.

CDR3 nucleotide sequence: TGTGCCAGCTCACGAGGGACAGTTGATGCCGGGGAGCTGTTTTTT. This gives the protein CASSRGTVDAGELFF. The gene calls are TRBV18 and TRBJ2-2; 7 bases map to TRBD1. CDR3 length equals 15 residues. The V gene's germline CDR1 is KGHSH and CDR2 LQKENI. V was pared by 4 bases and J by 6 bases, with 8 bases of the junction left unmatched.

This clonotype was counted a single time. This sequence joins TRBV20-1 and TRBJ2-3, with a possible D match to TRBD2 (7 bases). Germline V gene data show CDR1 as DFQATT and CDR2 as SNEGSKA (reference sequence). The CDR3 consists of 14 residues. With 5 bases removed from V and 2 bases from J, the gap between germline ends came to 14 bases. The CDR3 reads CSAWGGRNTDTQYF. The CDR3 DNA reads as TGCAGTGCTTGGGGGGGCCGGAACACAGATACGCAGTATTTT.

This clonotype occurred many times. V gene TRBV12-3 or TRBV12-4 combines with J gene TRBJ2-3; 11 bases are shared with TRBD2. The CDR3 has 16 residues. Trimming at V came to 7 bases and at J to 0 bases, leaving 6 bases not matched to a gene. CDR3 nucleotides: TGTGCCAGCAACACACGACTAGCGGGAAGCACAGATACGCAGTATTTT. Its translation is CASNTRLAGSTDTQYF.

CDR3 coding DNA: TGCGCCAGCAGTCGACTTCCCTCGGACAGGGAGTTAAAGGATCAGCCCCAGCATTTT. It encodes CASSRLPSDRELKDQPQHF. J is TRBJ1-5 and V is TRBV23-1, with 8 positions matching TRBD1. TRBV23-1 is an open reading frame, and its role is uncertain. The junction had 19 bases not matched to a gene; V was cut back by 4 bases and J by 5 bases. This CDR3 spans 19 amino acids.

Here the CDR3 reads CASSYPTEGESNTGELFF. DNA for the CDR3: TGTGCCAGCAGCTACCCGACAGAAGGCGAGTCAAACACCGGGGAGCTGTTTTTT. The chain joins TRBV7-6 to TRBJ2-2; tentatively, D is TRBD1 (5 bases). The CDR3 contains 18 residues. Trimming shortened V by 4 bases and J by 2 bases, and 20 bases separated the two germline ends. Germline V lookup: CDR1 SGHVS, CDR2 FNYEAQ.

This clonotype was seen just once. This rearrangement joins TRBV6-6 to TRBJ1-5; D is uncertain. V gave up 6 bases and J gave up 7 bases, with 19 bases separating them. Germline assignment: CDR1 MNHNY and CDR2 SVGAGI (reference sequence). The CDR3 is 15 amino acids. The CDR3 coding sequence is TGTGCCAGCAGCCACCCCAGACCTGCGGGGCAGCCCCAGCATTTT. Protein: CASSHPRPAGQPQHF.

The V call is TRBV29-1, the J call TRBJ1-1; D unclear. In germline, CDR1 is SQVTM, CDR2 ANQGSEA. There are 10 residues in the CDR3. V was pared by 7 bases and J by 7 bases, with 10 bases between. Here the CDR3 DNA reads TGCAGCGCATCCGACGGTGAAGCTTTCTTT. Protein product: CSASDGEAFF. The whole variable domain, filled in from reference TRBV29-1 and TRBJ1-1, reads SAVISQKPSRDICQRGTSLTIQCQVDSQVTMMFWYRQQPGQSLTLIATANQGSEATYESGFVIDKFPISRPNLTFSTLTVSNMSPEDSSIYLCSASDGEAFFGQGTRLTVV.

In its sample, this clonotype was seen many times. The V call is TRBV2, the J call TRBJ2-3; no clear D. From germline, CDR1 is SNHLY and CDR2 FYNNEI. V lost 1 base and J lost 0, with 5 bases in between. The CDR3 contains 14 residues. CDR3 nucleotide sequence: TGTGCCAGCAGTGAAGGGGTTAGCACAGATACGCAGTATTTT. Its translation is CASSEGVSTDTQYF.

There are a few counts of this clonotype. The junction departs from germline at one end; a sequencing error may be responsible. This sequence joins TRBV11-2 and TRBJ2-1; TRBD1 matches 9 bases. The germline CDR1 and CDR2 sequences are SGHAT and FQNNGV. The CDR3 sequence is 14 residues long. The CDR3: CASSKQGARGRLLF. The CDR3 DNA reads TGTGCCAGCAGCAAACAGGGGGCCCGGGGCCGCCTCCTCTTC.

As DNA, the CDR3 is TGCAGCGCTAACGATGACGGCTTAACCTCGGCTTTCTTT. Amino acid sequence: CSANDDGLTSAFF. The chain joins TRBV29-1 to TRBJ1-1; D is ambiguous. The V end was cut by 7 bases, the J end by 11 bases, with 23 bases between. The CDR3 extends over 13 amino acids. Germline V CDR1 and CDR2: SQVTM, ANQGSEA.

This clonotype has more than one count but fewer than ten. The rearrangement joins TRBV12-3 or TRBV12-4 to TRBJ2-1, with D tentatively TRBD1 (6 bases). This CDR3 spans 12 amino acids. V was clipped by 3 bases and J by 12 bases, with 12 bases between them. CDR3 in amino acids: CASSFIRGRQFF. The CDR3 nucleotides are TGTGCCAGCAGTTTTATCAGGGGAAGGCAGTTCTTC.

This rearrangement joins TRBV18 to TRBJ2-2; perhaps TRBD1 as D (5 bases). V lost 3 bases, J lost 2 bases, and 13 bases lay in between. The CDR3 is made up of 16 amino acids. Germline CDR1 and CDR2: KGHSH and LQKENI. In DNA form, the CDR3 reads TGTGCCAGCTCACCTCAGGACATACGAAACACCGGGGAGCTGTTTTTT. Translating it yields CASSPQDIRNTGELFF.

This clonotype was picked up many times. The chain recombines TRBV28 with TRBJ1-3; a weak D match, TRBD1 (6 bases). V lost 3 bases, J lost 2 bases, and 17 bases lay in between. This CDR3 contains 17 residues. Germline CDR1 is MDHEN and CDR2 is SYDVKM. DNA of the CDR3: TGTGCCAGCAGTTTGTTCCAGGGAGGGGGAGCTGGAAACACCATATATTTT. Protein: CASSLFQGGGAGNTIYF.

The sample holds many counts of this clonotype. CDR3 nucleotide sequence: TGTGCCAGCAGTTTCGGGTTTTTCTACGAGCAGTACTTC. Translation gives CASSFGFFYEQYF. The chain carries TRBV12-3 or TRBV12-4 and TRBJ2-7, with D unresolved. V was trimmed by 3 bases and J by 3 bases, leaving 9 bases between them. This CDR3 spans 13 amino acids.

In its sample, this clonotype was seen a few times. The chain employs TRBV12-3 or TRBV12-4 and TRBJ2-1; the D call may be TRBD1 or TRBD2 (5 bases each). The CDR3 is 17 amino acids. V lost 5 bases, J lost 2 bases, and 19 bases lay in between. CDR3 residues: CASSLGTAILPYNEQFF. The CDR3 DNA reads TGTGCCAGCAGTCTCGGGACCGCGATCCTCCCCTACAATGAGCAGTTCTTC.

This clonotype was observed a few times. The chain employs TRBV20-1 and TRBJ2-1, with TRBD2 matching 8 bases. There are 15 residues in the CDR3. Losses at the gene ends were 1 base for V and 7 bases for J; bases not matched to a gene: 9. Germline V gene sequence: CDR1 DFQATT, CDR2 SNEGSKA (reference sequence). For the CDR3, the DNA is TGCAGTGCTAGAGTCGGGACTAGGGCCGCTAATGAGCAGTTCTTC. As protein: CSARVGTRAANEQFF.

This clonotype was observed a few times. V and J are TRBV29-1 and TRBJ2-2; unclear D gene. This CDR3 comprises 13 residues. The V end lost 6 bases, the J end lost 4 bases, and 12 bases lay between the germline ends. CDR1 and CDR2 from the germline V gene are SQVTM and ANQGSEA. The CDR3 DNA reads TGCAGCGTATGGGATTCCAGCACCGGGGAGCTGTTTTTT. Protein: CSVWDSSTGELFF.

J is TRBJ2-3 and V is TRBV30; 8 bases are shared with TRBD2. With V trimmed by 3 bases and J by 5 bases, 7 bases remained unmatched. This CDR3 has 14 amino acids. CDR1 and CDR2 (germline): GTSNPN, SVGIG (reference sequence). Written as DNA, the CDR3 is TGTGCCTGGAGGGACACAGCGGGGGTAGATACGCAGTATTTT. Its protein is CAWRDTAGVDTQYF.

Many counts were recorded for this clonotype. The V call is TRBV10-3, the J call TRBJ2-7, with 8 bases lining up with TRBD2. Trimming cost V 3 bases and J 5 bases; bases outside gene matches: 6. The CDR3 is 14 residues long. CDR1 is ENHRY and CDR2 is SYGVKD in the germline V gene. In DNA, the CDR3 is TGTGCCATCAGTGACCGGGGGGGGGCCAACGAGCAGTACTTC. The encoded protein is CAISDRGGANEQYF.

This clonotype was recorded at least ten times. The chain uses TRBV20-1 and TRBJ1-4; D remains ambiguous. CDR3 length: 14 amino acids. CDR1 is DFQATT, CDR2 SNEGSKA, per germline (reference sequence). Trimming shortened V by 0 bases and J by 7 bases, and 12 bases separated the two germline ends. CDR3 sequence reads: CSARDALRGEKLFF. The DNA for the CDR3 is TGCAGTGCTAGAGATGCGTTAAGAGGTGAAAAACTGTTTTTT.

This clonotype was observed a handful of times. The chain employs TRBV11-2 and TRBJ1-4; unclear D gene. Germline CDR1 SGHAT, CDR2 FQNNGV. V shed 5 bases and J shed 3 bases, with 16 bases lying between them. The CDR3 extends over 16 amino acids. CDR3 nucleotide sequence: TGTGCCAGCAGCCACCACCGTTGGGCGGCTAATGAAAAACTGTTTTTT. The encoded protein is CASSHHRWAANEKLFF. The full variable domain, its missing parts supplied by reference TRBV11-2 and TRBJ1-4, is EAGVAQSPRYKIIEKRQSVAFWCNPISGHATLYWYQQILGQGPKLLIQFQNNGVVDDSQLPKDRFSAERLKGVDSTLKIQPAKLEDSAVYLCASSHHRWAANEKLFFGSGTQLSVL.

The V gene is TRBV27, the J gene TRBJ2-7; the D is unclear. CDR1 and CDR2 from the germline V gene are MNHEY and SMNVEV (reference sequence). Trimming cost V 2 bases and J 2 bases, with 10 bases left between them. The CDR3 is made up of 14 amino acids. The CDR3 DNA is TGTGCCAGCAGTTTAAGAGGCAGCGCCTACGAGCAGTACTTC. Protein product: CASSLRGSAYEQYF.

This clonotype was seen only a few times. The genes are TRBV19 and TRBJ2-7; 13 bases line up with TRBD2. Germline assignment: CDR1 LNHDA and CDR2 SQIVND (reference sequence). V trimming: 3 bases; J trimming: 7 bases; junction bases outside the gene matches: 3. The CDR3 is 14 residues long. CDR3 protein: CASSIRGLAGEQYF. The DNA of the CDR3 is TGTGCCAGTAGTATCCGGGGACTAGCGGGGGAGCAGTACTTC. Variable domain in full (rest from reference TRBV19 and TRBJ2-7): DGGITQSPKYLFRKEGQNVTLSCEQNLNHDAMYWYRQDPGQGLRLIYYSQIVNDFQKGDIAEGYSVSREKKESFPLTVTSAQKNPTAFYLCASSIRGLAGEQYFGPGTRLTVT.

The chain joins TRBV28 to TRBJ2-3; D possibly corresponds to TRBD1 (6 bases). Per germline, CDR1 MDHEN and CDR2 SYDVKM. The V end lost 4 bases, the J end lost 0 bases, and 8 bases lay between the germline ends. The CDR3 is 14 residues long. CDR3 DNA: TGTGCCAGCAGTTCCCAGGGGAGCACAGATACGCAGTATTTT. Translating it yields CASSSQGSTDTQYF.